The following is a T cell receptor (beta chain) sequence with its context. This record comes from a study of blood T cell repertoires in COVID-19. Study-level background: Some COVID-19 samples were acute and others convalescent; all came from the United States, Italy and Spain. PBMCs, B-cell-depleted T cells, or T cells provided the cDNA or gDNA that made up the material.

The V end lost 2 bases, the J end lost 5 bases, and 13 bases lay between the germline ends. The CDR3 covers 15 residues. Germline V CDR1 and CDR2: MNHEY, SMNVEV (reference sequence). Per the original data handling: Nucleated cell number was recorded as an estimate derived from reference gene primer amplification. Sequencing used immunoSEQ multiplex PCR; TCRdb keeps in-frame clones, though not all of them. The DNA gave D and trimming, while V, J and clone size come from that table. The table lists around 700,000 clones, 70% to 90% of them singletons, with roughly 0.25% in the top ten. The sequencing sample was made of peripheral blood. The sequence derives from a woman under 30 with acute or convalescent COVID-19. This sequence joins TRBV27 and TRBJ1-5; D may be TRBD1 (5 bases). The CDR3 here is CASSLGRREDQPQHF. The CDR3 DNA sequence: TGTGCCAGCAGTTTAGGTCGCAGGGAGGATCAGCCCCAGCATTTT.